This TCR beta chain was documented in a study of human T cells and chemical hapten exposure. Each CDR3 protein is one row after TCRdb ran MiXCR on the RACE reads. Of fewer than 200,000 distinct CDR3 sequences in the sample, under 35% are singletons; the top ten hold less than 3%. The time point denotes: pre-sensitization, week 0. Documented treatment: therapeutic diphenylcyclopropenone sensitization with weekly scalp DPC. The CDR3 runs to 13 residues. The V end lost 7 bases, the J end lost 5 bases, and 17 bases lay between the germline ends. Germline V gives CDR1 SQVTM, CDR2 ANQGSEA. This clonotype has only a few counts.

This chain uses TRBV29-1 with TRBJ1-2; D uncertain. This sequence originates from a woman in her twenties or thirties with alopecia areata. Some clones in this sample may be carry-over from other donors' samples. Sequenced here: whole blood, sampled in connection with sensitization to the hapten diphenylcyclopropenone (DPC). CDR3 amino acids: CSAEASSLYGYTF. In nucleotides, the CDR3 is TGCAGCGCCGAGGCGTCTTCCCTATATGGCTACACCTTC.